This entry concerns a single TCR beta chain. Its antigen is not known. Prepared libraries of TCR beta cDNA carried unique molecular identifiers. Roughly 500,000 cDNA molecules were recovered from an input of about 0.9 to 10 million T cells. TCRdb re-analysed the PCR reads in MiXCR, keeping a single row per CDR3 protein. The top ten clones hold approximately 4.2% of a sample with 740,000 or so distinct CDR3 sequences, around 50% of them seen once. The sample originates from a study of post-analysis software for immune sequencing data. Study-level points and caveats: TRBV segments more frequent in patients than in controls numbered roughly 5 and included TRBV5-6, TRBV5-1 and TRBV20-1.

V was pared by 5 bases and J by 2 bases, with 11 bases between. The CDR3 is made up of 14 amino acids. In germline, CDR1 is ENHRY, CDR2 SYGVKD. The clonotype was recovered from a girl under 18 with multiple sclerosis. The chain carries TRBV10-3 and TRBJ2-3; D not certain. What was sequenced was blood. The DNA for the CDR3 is TGTGCCATCAGTCCTACGAGACCCACAGATACGCAGTATTTT. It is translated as CAISPTRPTDTQYF.